This record covers a single TCR beta chain. Its antigen is undetermined. The donors belonged to the roughly 110-subject validation cohort, separate from the roughly 650-subject first cohort. Here immunoSEQ multiplex PCR was the method, and the copy in TCRdb shows in-frame clones only, minus some. This table has under 250,000 clones, roughly 87% appearing once. These data are taken from a study of cytomegalovirus exposure and HLA in healthy donors. Study-wide background: The use of the same platform for the 110 or so validation repertoires and the roughly 680 first-cohort repertoires was reported by a later analysis.

The germline gives CDR1 SEHNR, CDR2 FQNEAQ (reference sequence). V lost 3 bases and J lost 6, with 8 bases in between. CDR3 length equals 13 residues. Whole-study findings and limits: The study put 150 to 200 TCR beta chains on its list as cytomegalovirus-associated. Cytomegalovirus status was reportedly diagnosed by the classifier with high specificity and sensitivity.

The sample consisted of PBMCs. This receptor was taken from a young man in good health and CMV-seropositive. The J gene is TRBJ2-2, the V gene TRBV7-9; no definite D call. The CDR3 region is CASSLFEAGELFF. CDR3 nucleotides: TGTGCCAGCAGCTTGTTCGAGGCCGGGGAGCTGTTTTTT. The complete variable domain, with remaining parts taken from reference TRBV7-9 and TRBJ2-2, reads DTGVSQNPRHKITKRGQNVTFRCDPISEHNRLYWYRQTLGQGPEFLTYFQNEAQLEKSRLLSDRFSAERPKGSFSTLEIQRTEQGDSAMYLCASSLFEAGELFFGEGSRLTVL.